Presented here are 16 T cell receptor beta chains from one specimen sequenced in a study of cytomegalovirus exposure and HLA in healthy donors. PCR was performed using 60 Vbeta and 13 Jbeta primers. Only in-frame clones appear in the TCRdb table, and some are missing; sequencing was by immunoSEQ multiplex PCR. Of 150,000 to 200,000 clones in the sample, approximately 76% were seen once. Sequencing used PBMCs. These receptors were taken from a man aged 60 to 69 in good health and CMV-seronegative.

The chain uses TRBV5-1 and TRBJ2-5; no definite D call. The germline V gene encodes CDR1 SGHRS and CDR2 YFSETQ. V lost 0 bases and J lost 5, with 11 bases in between. The CDR3 sequence is 14 residues long. DNA for the CDR3: TGCGCCAGCAGCTTGGTGCCCGCTCGGGAGACCCAGTACTTC. Its translation is CASSLVPARETQYF.

This chain uses TRBV7-2 with TRBJ1-5, with 7 bases lining up with TRBD1. The CDR3 extends over 14 amino acids. From germline, CDR1 is SGHTA and CDR2 FQGNSA. The V and J ends lost 1 base and 6 bases, in that order; junction bases with no gene match: 3. CDR3 sequence reads: CASSLDRGSQPQHF. The DNA for the CDR3 is TGTGCCAGCAGCTTAGACAGGGGTAGTCAGCCCCAGCATTTT.

The V call is TRBV9, the J call TRBJ1-2; D is unresolved. Trimming left V 0 bases short and J 8 bases short, with 8 bases between. Germline assignment: CDR1 SGDLS and CDR2 YYNGEE. The CDR3 loop spans 12 amino acids. The CDR3 protein is CASSVGGYGYTF. CDR3 nucleotides: TGTGCCAGCAGCGTAGGAGGGTACGGCTACACCTTC. The whole variable domain, remainder taken from reference TRBV9 and TRBJ1-2, is DSGVTQTPKHLITATGQRVTLRCSPRSGDLSVYWYQQSLDQGLQFLIQYYNGEERAKGNILERFSAQQFPDLHSELNLSSLELGDSALYFCASSVGGYGYTFGSGTRLTVV.

The V gene is TRBV11-1, the J gene TRBJ2-7; TRBD1 aligns across 7 bases. The CDR3 has 15 residues. V trimming: 8 bases; J trimming: 4 bases; junction bases outside the gene matches: 14. Germline V lookup: CDR1 SGHAT, CDR2 FQDESV (reference sequence). CDR3 loop: CASCLTGPGGYEQYF. The CDR3 region has the DNA TGTGCCAGCTGCCTTACAGGGCCAGGGGGTTACGAGCAGTACTTC.

This clone came up a few times. This chain connects TRBV29-1 to TRBJ2-3; TRBD2 agrees at 16 bases. V shed 6 bases, J shed 0 bases, and the junction held 6 bases outside the gene matches. CDR1 SQVTM and CDR2 ANQGSEA come from the germline V gene. The CDR3 spans 17 residues. The CDR3 is CSVAGTSGGDSTDTQYF. CDR3 coding DNA: TGCAGCGTCGCAGGGACTAGCGGGGGGGATAGCACAGATACGCAGTATTTT.

The rearrangement links TRBV15 to TRBJ2-7, with D possibly matching TRBD1 (5 bases). Germline assignment: CDR1 LNHNV and CDR2 YYDKDF (reference sequence). With 5 bases removed from V and 3 bases from J, the gap between germline ends came to 14 bases. The CDR3 totals 14 residues. The CDR3 DNA is TGTGCCACCAGCGTCCCGGACAACCTCTACGAGCAGTACTTC. Translating it yields CATSVPDNLYEQYF.

The CDR3 DNA follows: TGTGCCAGCAGTTTAGCGTCGGCTAGCTACGAGCAGTACTTC. Protein: CASSLASASYEQYF. The genes are TRBV28 and TRBJ2-7, with no clear D. The CDR3 sequence is 14 residues long. Germline CDR1 is MDHEN and CDR2 is SYDVKM. V was pared by 2 bases and J by 3 bases, with 11 bases between.

V gene TRBV6-1 combines with J gene TRBJ2-5, with 8 bases identical to TRBD1. Germline V gives CDR1 MNHNS, CDR2 SASEGT. The CDR3 has 13 residues. With V trimmed by 4 bases and J by 5 bases, 3 bases remained unmatched. The CDR3 sequence is CASSGTGRETQYF. The CDR3 region has the DNA TGTGCCAGCAGTGGGACAGGGAGGGAGACCCAGTACTTC.

V is TRBV5-4 and J is TRBJ2-5, with TRBD1 as a possible D gene (6 bases). V gave up 4 bases and J gave up 5 bases, with 15 bases separating them. Germline CDR1 SGHNT, CDR2 YYREEE (reference sequence). The CDR3 sequence is 14 residues long. CDR3 sequence (DNA): TGTGCCAGCAGCGCCCGAACAGGGTTCGAGACCCAGTACTTC. Its protein is CASSARTGFETQYF.

This chain links TRBV7-2 with TRBJ2-1; 11 bases agree with TRBD2. This CDR3 has 14 amino acids. With 4 bases clipped from V and 7 bases from J, the junction kept 3 bases outside the gene matches. Germline V lookup: CDR1 SGHTA, CDR2 FQGNSA. The chain's CDR3 is CASSSRLAGNEQFF. Here the CDR3 DNA reads TGTGCCAGCAGCTCCAGACTAGCGGGAAATGAGCAGTTCTTC.

The V and J genes are TRBV19 and TRBJ2-1; 10 bases are a match to TRBD2. V shed 4 bases and J 5 bases; nucleotides not matched to a gene: 5. Per germline, CDR1 LNHDA and CDR2 SQIVND (reference sequence). The CDR3 totals 15 residues. The CDR3: CASSKTSGFDNEQFF. The CDR3 coding sequence is TGTGCCAGTAGTAAGACTAGCGGGTTCGACAATGAGCAGTTCTTC.

The chain carries TRBV30 and TRBJ1-6; 8 nucleotides line up with TRBD1. Germline CDR1 reads GTSNPN; CDR2 reads SVGIG (reference sequence). Trimming at V came to 3 bases and at J to 9 bases, leaving 10 bases not matched to a gene. The CDR3 totals 15 residues. CDR3 sequence reads: CAWSTASGGFSPLHF. Written as DNA, the CDR3 is TGTGCCTGGAGCACGGCGTCAGGGGGCTTTTCACCCCTCCACTTT.

This clone came up once. The chain joins TRBV27 to TRBJ1-1; D perhaps matches TRBD1 (6 bases). Per germline, CDR1 MNHEY and CDR2 SMNVEV (reference sequence). The CDR3 covers 16 residues. V lost 5 bases and J 4 bases, leaving 20 bases between the germline ends. The CDR3 spells CASSLWAGEGSTEAFF. In nucleotides, the CDR3 is TGTGCCAGCAGTCTCTGGGCAGGGGAGGGGAGCACTGAAGCTTTCTTT.

The chain employs TRBV30 and TRBJ1-5; 7 nucleotides align to TRBD1. Germline-derived CDR1 and CDR2 are GTSNPN and SVGIG (reference sequence). The V segment lost 3 bases and the J segment 3 bases; nucleotides outside the gene matches: 5. The CDR3 contains 14 residues. CDR3 in amino acids: CAWRKTGNNQPQHF. CDR3 nucleotides: TGTGCCTGGAGGAAGACAGGGAACAATCAGCCCCAGCATTTT.

This chain joins TRBV11-2 and TRBJ2-7; TRBD2 matches at 8 bases. Germline CDR1 SGHAT, CDR2 FQNNGV. The ends lost 2 bases at V and 4 bases at J; junction bases unmatched: 7. The CDR3 loop spans 15 amino acids. The CDR3 DNA sequence: TGTGCCAGCAGCTTACCGGGAGGGCGTAAGTACGAGCAGTACTTC. Residues: CASSLPGGRKYEQYF.

The chain carries TRBV28 and TRBJ1-5; D gene uncertain. V lost 5 bases, J lost 7 bases, and 9 bases lay in between. The CDR3 runs to 12 residues. Germline V lookup: CDR1 MDHEN, CDR2 SYDVKM. The DNA of the CDR3 is TGTGCCAGCAGTGCCCTATTGCAGCCCCAGCATTTT. Protein: CASSALLQPQHF. Full variable domain (remainder filled in from reference TRBV28 and TRBJ1-5): DVKVTQSSRYLVKRTGEKVFLECVQDMDHENMFWYRQDPGLGLRLIYFSYDVKMKEKGDIPEGYSVSREKKERFSLILESASTNQTSMYLCASSALLQPQHFGDGTRLSIL.